A single sample is the source of the 11 T cell receptor beta chains below, sequenced in a study of radiotherapy plus CTLA-4 blockade in lung cancer. TCRdb's copy holds only in-frame clones and misses some; the assay was immunoSEQ multiplex PCR. The profile covers approximately 95,000 clones, with 75% to 85% appearing a single time and 3% to 3.5% taken by the ten largest. Sequenced material: peripheral blood, taken from a patient treated with radiotherapy plus ipilimumab. These receptor sequences come from a human donor with non-small cell lung cancer who had a partial response to radiotherapy plus ipilimumab.

The rearrangement links TRBV6-1 to TRBJ1-3, with a possible D match to TRBD1 (5 bases). V was trimmed by 7 bases and J by 6 bases, leaving 10 bases between them. The germline gives CDR1 MNHNS, CDR2 SASEGT. CDR3 length: 12 residues. CDR3 DNA sequence: TGTGCCAGCACTCGGGACTCAAACACCATATATTTT. It is translated as CASTRDSNTIYF.

This clone was recorded once. The V and J genes are TRBV6-6 and TRBJ2-2, with TRBD1 identical over 7 bases. Trimming cost V 5 bases and J 0 bases; bases outside gene matches: 3. The CDR3 covers 15 residues. Germline CDR1 is MNHNY and CDR2 is SVGAGI (reference sequence). CDR3 sequence: CASSPGQSNTGELFF. In nucleotides, the CDR3 is TGTGCCAGCAGTCCGGGACAGTCGAACACCGGGGAGCTGTTTTTT.

This clone has a handful of counts. The chain has TRBV11-3 and TRBJ1-5; D ambiguous. The CDR3 spans 13 residues. Germline CDR1 reads SGHNT; CDR2 reads YENEEA. Trimming removed 0 bases from V and 7 bases from J, with 7 bases in between. The CDR3 region is CASSLEFAQPQHF. As DNA, the CDR3 is TGTGCCAGCAGCTTAGAGTTCGCGCAGCCCCAGCATTTT.

The rearrangement uses TRBV6-5 and TRBJ2-1, with a possible D match to TRBD1 (6 bases). Germline V gene sequence: CDR1 MNHEY, CDR2 SVGAGI. The CDR3 has 15 amino acids. Trimming took off 6 bases at V and 0 bases at J, with 12 bases between the two ends. DNA for the CDR3: TGTGCCAGCAGCAGGACAGCTAGCTCCTACAATGAGCAGTTCTTC. This encodes CASSRTASSYNEQFF.

The CDR3 bases are TGTGCCAGCAGCCCCGGCTCGGGGTGGGCCGGGGAGCTGTTTTTT. Its protein is CASSPGSGWAGELFF. The chain recombines TRBV7-3 with TRBJ2-2; the D gene is possibly TRBD2 (5 bases). This CDR3 contains 15 residues. CDR1 and CDR2 (germline): SGHTA, FQGTGA. V lost 5 bases and J 6 bases, leaving 16 bases between the germline ends.

CDR3 sequence (DNA): TGTGCCATCAGGGGGGGGGATTCGGGCTCTGGAAACACCATATATTTT. Encoded protein: CAIRGGDSGSGNTIYF. The chain employs TRBV10-3 and TRBJ1-3; D may be TRBD1 (5 bases). Trimming cost V 6 bases and J 0 bases, with 15 bases left between them. Germline V gene lookup returns CDR1 ENHRY and CDR2 SYGVKD. The CDR3 consists of 16 residues.

This clone has just one count. This chain uses TRBV6-5 with TRBJ1-5; the D gene is possibly TRBD1 (5 bases). The CDR3 is made up of 13 amino acids. The V gene lost 5 bases and the J gene lost 11 bases, with 16 bases spanning the gap. Germline CDR1 is MNHEY and CDR2 is SVGAGI. CDR3 in amino acids: CASSSAGVESQHF. The DNA for the CDR3 is TGTGCCAGCAGTAGTGCGGGGGTCGAATCCCAGCATTTT.

The chain carries TRBV9 and TRBJ2-1, with D perhaps matching TRBD2 (6 bases). The V end lost 4 bases, the J end lost 5 bases, and 19 bases lay between the germline ends. The CDR3 is 16 residues long. Germline V gives CDR1 SGDLS, CDR2 YYNGEE. CDR3 DNA sequence: TGTGCCAGCAGCTTAGAGGGCCAGCGGGTACACAATGAGCAGTTCTTC. Amino acid sequence: CASSLEGQRVHNEQFF.

The rearrangement links TRBV15 to TRBJ1-2; the match to TRBD1 covers 7 bases. In germline, CDR1 is LNHNV, CDR2 YYDKDF (reference sequence). The CDR3 contains 14 residues. The J segment lost 2 bases and the V segment lost 6 bases, leaving 6 bases of the junction unmatched. The DNA of the CDR3 is TGTGCCACCAGGAGCATCAGGGGGAACTATGGCTACACCTTC. Protein sequence: CATRSIRGNYGYTF.

The V and J genes are TRBV27 and TRBJ1-2, with 9 bases fitting TRBD1. The CDR3 has 16 amino acids. J lost 5 bases, V lost 7 bases, and 14 bases had no gene match. Germline values: CDR1 MNHEY, CDR2 SMNVEV (reference sequence). The CDR3 DNA follows: TGTGCCAGCACCCTTGCTCCGACAGGGGGGTTATATGGCTACACCTTC. It yields the protein CASTLAPTGGLYGYTF.

V usage is TRBV6-5 and J usage is TRBJ1-1, with TRBD1 identical over 7 bases. Germline CDR1 and CDR2: MNHEY and SVGAGI. The CDR3 spans 15 residues. V lost 2 bases, J lost 2 bases, and 5 bases stayed unmatched. The CDR3 region is CASSYADRENTEAFF. The DNA for the CDR3 is TGTGCCAGCAGTTACGCTGACAGGGAAAACACTGAAGCTTTCTTT.